These 10 T cell receptor beta chains originate from one sample sequenced in a study of beta chain bispecific antibodies for T cell cancers. Study-level results: Normal T cells contributed less of the targeted TRBV signal than the leukemia cells did. After anti-TRBV12 rather than anti-CD19 exposure, TRBV12-3 made up about 99% less of total TRBV signal.

MiXCR, run by TCRdb on the 5' RACE reads, gives a single entry per CDR3 protein. The sample includes about 20,000 distinct CDR3 sequences, just over 2% of them seen just once. Blood mononuclear cells were expanded for 3 to 4 days using either OKT3 anti-CD3 antibody or CD3/CD28 beads. Their antigens are not known. Source: healthy donor T cells cultured with leukemia cells, taken from a culture containing a bispecific antibody targeting TCR Vbeta12. The receptors were sampled from a human donor in good health. Some clones in this sample may be carry-over from other donors' samples.

This clonotype occurred many times. V gene TRBV11-2 combines with J gene TRBJ1-6; 8 positions match TRBD1. The ends lost 8 bases at V and 8 bases at J; junction bases unmatched: 11. The CDR3 sequence is 15 residues long. Germline CDR1 is SGHAT and CDR2 is FQNNGV. Here the CDR3 DNA reads TGTGCCAGCCGACAGACAGGGGCACGGGATTCACCCCTCCACTTT. Amino acid sequence: CASRQTGARDSPLHF.

This chain connects TRBV7-6 to TRBJ1-1; a weak D match, TRBD1 (5 bases). CDR3 length: 14 amino acids. The V end lost 0 bases, the J end lost 1 base, and 6 bases lay between the germline ends. The germline CDR1 and CDR2 sequences are SGHVS and FNYEAQ. The DNA for the CDR3 is TGTGCCAGCAGCTTAGCCACAGGGAACACTGAAGCTTTCTTT. As protein: CASSLATGNTEAFF.

This clonotype was detected ten times or more. The chain combines TRBV5-1 with TRBJ2-7; D is unresolved. Trimming removed 0 bases from V and 4 bases from J, with 11 bases in between. The CDR3 spans 14 residues. Looked up from germline, CDR1 is SGHRS and CDR2 is YFSETQ. CDR3 sequence reads: CASSLEGGPYEQYF. CDR3 sequence (DNA): TGCGCCAGCAGCTTGGAGGGCGGCCCTTACGAGCAGTACTTC.

In this sample, this clonotype is medium-sized (0.01 to 0.1%). The rearrangement joins TRBV20-1 to TRBJ2-1; 8 nucleotides align to TRBD1. The germline gives CDR1 DFQATT, CDR2 SNEGSKA (reference sequence). The CDR3 consists of 14 residues. The CDR3 coding sequence is TGCAGCTTACCACAGGGGGGCTCCTACAATGAGCAGTTCTTC. Protein sequence: CSLPQGGSYNEQFF.

This clonotype was seen at least ten times. Its ends do not fully match the called genes, so a read error is possible. This chain joins TRBV28 and TRBJ1-1; D is unclear. The CDR3 is 13 residues long. The germline gives CDR1 MDHEN, CDR2 SYDVKM. CDR3 in DNA: TGTGCCGGCAGTTTATCACCTCCCACGGAAGCTTTCTTT. Protein sequence: CAGSLSPPTEAFF.

This clonotype was seen at least ten times. The chain has TRBV5-1 and TRBJ1-5, with unresolved D. The ends were cut back, 3 bases at V and 3 bases at J, with 22 bases in the middle. The V gene's germline CDR1 is SGHRS and CDR2 YFSETQ. This CDR3 has 18 amino acids. CDR3 DNA: TGCGCCAGCAGCTACCTATACCGGGCCCGAGGTCCCAATCAGCCCCAGCATTTT. Protein product: CASSYLYRARGPNQPQHF. Looking up the rest from reference TRBV5-1 and TRBJ1-5 gives the full variable domain: KAGVTQTPRYLIKTRGQQVTLSCSPISGHRSVSWYQQTPGQGLQFLFEYFSETQRNKGNFPGRFSGRQFSNSRSEMNVSTLELGDSALYLCASSYLYRARGPNQPQHFGDGTRLSIL.

In this sample, this clonotype turned up many times. The rearrangement joins TRBV4-1 to TRBJ2-1; no reliable D call. The CDR3 is 14 amino acids. With 3 bases removed from V and 8 bases from J, the gap between germline ends came to 14 bases. Germline lookup yields CDR1 MGHRA and CDR2 YSYEKL. The CDR3 is CASSHLPRGYEQFF. The CDR3 DNA is TGCGCCAGCAGCCACTTGCCCCGTGGCTATGAGCAGTTCTTC.

Ten or more counts support this clonotype. J is TRBJ1-2 and V is TRBV7-9; D unresolved. Germline loops: CDR1 SEHNR, CDR2 FQNEAQ (reference sequence). This CDR3 region has 14 residues. Trimming shortened V by 2 bases and J by 3 bases, and 10 bases separated the two germline ends. The CDR3 region is CASSLFGTDYGYTF. In DNA form, the CDR3 reads TGTGCCAGCAGCTTATTTGGAACTGACTATGGCTACACCTTC.

This clonotype was counted ten times or more. The V and J genes are TRBV7-9 and TRBJ1-1, with D perhaps TRBD1 (5 bases). The CDR3 covers 15 residues. The ends were cut back, 1 base at V and 0 bases at J, with 9 bases in the middle. Germline CDR1 SEHNR, CDR2 FQNEAQ (reference sequence). This CDR3 is CASSLVEGLNTEAFF. CDR3 coding DNA: TGTGCCAGCAGCTTAGTTGAGGGGCTGAACACTGAAGCTTTCTTT.

In its sample, this clonotype was seen many times. The rearrangement uses TRBV4-2 and TRBJ2-7, with 8 bases matching TRBD1. This CDR3 contains 15 residues. V lost 4 bases, J lost 2 bases, and 7 bases stayed unmatched. CDR1 is LGHNA, CDR2 YNFKEQ, per germline. The CDR3 nucleotides are TGTGCCAGCAGCCCGAGGACAGGGTTCCCCTACGAGCAGTACTTC. Translation: CASSPRTGFPYEQYF.